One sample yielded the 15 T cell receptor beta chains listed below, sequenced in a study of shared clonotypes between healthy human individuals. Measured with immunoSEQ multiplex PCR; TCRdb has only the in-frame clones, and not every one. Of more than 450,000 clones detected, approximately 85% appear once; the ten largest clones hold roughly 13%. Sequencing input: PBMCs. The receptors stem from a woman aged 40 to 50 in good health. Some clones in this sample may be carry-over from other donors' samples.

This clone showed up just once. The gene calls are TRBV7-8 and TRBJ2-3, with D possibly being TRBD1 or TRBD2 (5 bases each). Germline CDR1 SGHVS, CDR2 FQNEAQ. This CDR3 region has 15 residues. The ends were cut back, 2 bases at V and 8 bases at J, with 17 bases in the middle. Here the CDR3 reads CASSLPRDLHATQYF. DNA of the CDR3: TGTGCCAGCAGCTTACCCCGGGACCTACACGCTACGCAGTATTTT.

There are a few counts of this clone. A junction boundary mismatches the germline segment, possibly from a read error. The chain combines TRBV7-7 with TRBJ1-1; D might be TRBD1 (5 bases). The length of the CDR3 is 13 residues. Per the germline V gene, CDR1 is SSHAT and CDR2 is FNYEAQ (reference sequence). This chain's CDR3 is CASSRGENTEAFF. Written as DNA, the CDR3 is TGTGCTAGCAGCCGGGGGGAAAACACTGAAGCTTTCTTT.

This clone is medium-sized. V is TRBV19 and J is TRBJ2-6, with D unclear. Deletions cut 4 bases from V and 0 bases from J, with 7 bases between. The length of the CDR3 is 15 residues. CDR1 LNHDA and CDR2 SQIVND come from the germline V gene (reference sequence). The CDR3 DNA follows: TGTGCCAGTAGTACCTTAATCTCTGGGGCCAACGTCCTGACTTTC. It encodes CASSTLISGANVLTF.

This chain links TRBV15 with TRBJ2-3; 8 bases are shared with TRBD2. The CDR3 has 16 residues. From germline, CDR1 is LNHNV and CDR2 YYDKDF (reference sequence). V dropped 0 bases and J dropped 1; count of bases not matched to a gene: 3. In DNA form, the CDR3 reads TGTGCCACCAGCAGAGATAGCGGGGATCGCACAGATACGCAGTATTTT. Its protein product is CATSRDSGDRTDTQYF. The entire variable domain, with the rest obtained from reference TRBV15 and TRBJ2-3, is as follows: DAMVIQNPRYQVTQFGKPVTLSCSQTLNHNVMYWYQQKSSQAPKLLFHYYDKDFNNEADTPDNFQSRRPNTSFCFLDIRSPGLGDTAMYLCATSRDSGDRTDTQYFGPGTRLTVL.

CDR3 sequence reads: CAWTRGGDEPQHF. CDR3 bases: TGTGCCTGGACCCGCGGGGGGGATGAGCCCCAGCATTTT. The chain employs TRBV30 and TRBJ1-5, with TRBD1 as a possible D gene (5 bases). The CDR3 covers 13 residues. Looked up from germline, CDR1 is GTSNPN and CDR2 is SVGIG (reference sequence). V dropped 4 bases and J dropped 8 bases, with 15 bases sitting between them.

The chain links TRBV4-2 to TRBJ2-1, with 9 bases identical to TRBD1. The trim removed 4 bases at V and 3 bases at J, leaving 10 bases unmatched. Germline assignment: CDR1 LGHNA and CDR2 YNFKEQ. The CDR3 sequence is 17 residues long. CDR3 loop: CASSPGTGSRHYNEQFF. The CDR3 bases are TGTGCCAGCAGCCCCGGGACAGGGAGCAGGCACTACAATGAGCAGTTCTTC.

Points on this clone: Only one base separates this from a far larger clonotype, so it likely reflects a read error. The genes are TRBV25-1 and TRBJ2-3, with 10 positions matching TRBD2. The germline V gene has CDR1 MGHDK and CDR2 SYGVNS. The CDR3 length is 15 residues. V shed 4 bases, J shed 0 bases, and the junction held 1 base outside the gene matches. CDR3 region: CASSATSGSTDTQYF. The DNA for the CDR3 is TGTGCCAGCAGTGCGACTAGCGGGAGCACAGATACGCAGTATTTT.

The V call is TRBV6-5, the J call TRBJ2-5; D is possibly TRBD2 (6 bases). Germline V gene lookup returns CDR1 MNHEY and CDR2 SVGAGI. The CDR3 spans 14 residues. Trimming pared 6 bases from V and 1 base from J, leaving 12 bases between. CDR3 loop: CASSHRDSQETQYF. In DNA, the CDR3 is TGTGCCAGCAGCCATCGGGACTCCCAAGAGACCCAGTACTTC.

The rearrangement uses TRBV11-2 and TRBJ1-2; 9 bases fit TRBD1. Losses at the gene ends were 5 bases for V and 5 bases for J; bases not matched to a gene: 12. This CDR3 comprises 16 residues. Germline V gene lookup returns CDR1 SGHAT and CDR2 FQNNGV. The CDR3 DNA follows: TGTGCCAGCAGCATGGGAGCAAACAGGGGGCATTATGGCTACACCTTC. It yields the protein CASSMGANRGHYGYTF.

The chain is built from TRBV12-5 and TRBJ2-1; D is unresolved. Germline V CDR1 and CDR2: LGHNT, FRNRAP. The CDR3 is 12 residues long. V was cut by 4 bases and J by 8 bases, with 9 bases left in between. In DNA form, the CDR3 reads TGTGCTAGTGGTTCAACGGGCGATGAGCAGTTCTTC. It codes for CASGSTGDEQFF.

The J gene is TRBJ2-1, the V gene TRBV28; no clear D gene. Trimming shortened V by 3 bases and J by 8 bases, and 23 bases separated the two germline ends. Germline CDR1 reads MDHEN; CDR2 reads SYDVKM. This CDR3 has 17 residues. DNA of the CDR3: TGTGCCAGCAGTTTCCCCCGTGATAGCAACACTCACGATGAGCAGTTCTTC. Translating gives CASSFPRDSNTHDEQFF.

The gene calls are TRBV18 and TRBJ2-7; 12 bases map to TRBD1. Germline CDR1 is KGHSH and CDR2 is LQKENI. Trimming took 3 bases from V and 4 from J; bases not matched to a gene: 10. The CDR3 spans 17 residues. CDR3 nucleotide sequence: TGTGCCAGCTCACCCAACCTCCCGGGACAGGGGGCGTACGAGCAGTACTTC. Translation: CASSPNLPGQGAYEQYF. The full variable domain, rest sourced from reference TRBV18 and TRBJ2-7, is NAGVMQNPRHLVRRRGQEARLRCSPMKGHSHVYWYRQLPEEGLKFMVYLQKENIIDESGMPKERFSAEFPKEGPSILRIQQVVRGDSAAYFCASSPNLPGQGAYEQYFGPGTRLTVT.

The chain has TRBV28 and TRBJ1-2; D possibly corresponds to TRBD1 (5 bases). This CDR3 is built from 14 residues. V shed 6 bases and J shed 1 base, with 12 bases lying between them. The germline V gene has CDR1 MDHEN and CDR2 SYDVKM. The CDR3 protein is CASRATGFNYGYTF. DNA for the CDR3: TGTGCCAGCAGAGCTACAGGTTTTAACTATGGCTACACCTTC.

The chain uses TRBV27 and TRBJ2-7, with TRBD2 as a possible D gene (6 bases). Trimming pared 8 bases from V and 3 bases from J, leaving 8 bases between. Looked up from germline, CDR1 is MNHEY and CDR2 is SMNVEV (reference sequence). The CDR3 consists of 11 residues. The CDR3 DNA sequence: TGTGCCAGCCGCGGGGTCTACGAGCAGTACTTC. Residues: CASRGVYEQYF.

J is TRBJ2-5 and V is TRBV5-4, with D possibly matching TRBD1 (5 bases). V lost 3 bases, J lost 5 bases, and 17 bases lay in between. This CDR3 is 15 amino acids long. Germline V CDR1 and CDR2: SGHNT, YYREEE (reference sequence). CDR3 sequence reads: CASSSLGRVGETQYF. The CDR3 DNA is TGTGCCAGCAGCTCATTGGGCAGGGTTGGGGAGACCCAGTACTTC.